Each of the 5 T cell receptor beta chains below was sequenced from the same sample in a study of blood T cell repertoires in COVID-19. The assay was immunoSEQ multiplex PCR, and TCRdb's table has in-frame clones only and misses some. Among about 170,000 clones listed, around four fifths were seen once. The sample comprised PBMCs or T cells enriched from blood (not recorded which). All receptors come from a woman in her forties or fifties who had recovered from COVID-19.

Only one count was recorded for this clone. The sample holds other DNA sequences that translate to the same CDR3. J is TRBJ1-2 and V is TRBV28, with D possibly being TRBD1 (6 bases). This CDR3 has 15 amino acids. The V gene lost 3 bases and the J gene lost 0 bases, with 11 bases spanning the gap. Germline CDR1 reads MDHEN; CDR2 reads SYDVKM. The CDR3 DNA reads TGTGCCAGCAGTTTGCCGGGACACCCTAACTATGGCTACACCTTC. Amino acid sequence: CASSLPGHPNYGYTF.

This clone was detected only once. V and J are TRBV27 and TRBJ2-2, with D possibly matching TRBD2 (6 bases). From germline, CDR1 is MNHEY and CDR2 SMNVEV (reference sequence). Trimming cost V 3 bases and J 3 bases, with 14 bases left between them. There are 16 residues in the CDR3. The CDR3 sequence: CASSFGGKKDTGELFF. The CDR3 coding sequence is TGTGCCAGCAGTTTTGGGGGGAAAAAAGACACCGGGGAGCTGTTTTTT.

The chain combines TRBV7-9 with TRBJ2-2; a possible D gene is TRBD1 (6 bases). Germline values: CDR1 SEHNR, CDR2 FQNEAQ (reference sequence). The CDR3 totals 15 residues. Trimming took 4 bases from V and 2 from J, leaving 11 bases between them. The CDR3 sequence: CASSSPGQNTGELFF. CDR3 sequence (DNA): TGTGCCAGCAGCTCCCCGGGACAAAACACCGGGGAGCTGTTTTTT.

The rearrangement uses TRBV6-5 and TRBJ1-1; 9 bases agree with TRBD1. This CDR3 comprises 15 residues. CDR1 MNHEY and CDR2 SVGAGI come from the germline V gene. Trimming took 7 bases from V and 5 from J; bases not matched to a gene: 11. CDR3 DNA sequence: TGTGCCAGCACAAGAGAGGGACAGGGCTGGACTGAAGCTTTCTTT. It yields the protein CASTREGQGWTEAFF.

The rearrangement uses TRBV19 and TRBJ1-1, with TRBD1 as a possible D gene (5 bases). The length of the CDR3 is 14 residues. Germline V CDR1 and CDR2: LNHDA, SQIVND (reference sequence). V was pared by 7 bases and J by 0 bases, with 12 bases between. Here the CDR3 DNA reads TGTGCCAGTAATGAACAGGACCTGAACACTGAAGCTTTCTTT. Amino acids: CASNEQDLNTEAFF.